In this sample, the clone carrying this T cell receptor (beta chain) turned up a few times. V lost 3 bases and J lost 3, with 14 bases in between. The CDR3 contains 15 residues. The germline gives CDR1 MNHEY, CDR2 SMNVEV (reference sequence). The data stem from a study of blood T cell repertoires in COVID-19. Clones were sequenced by immunoSEQ multiplex PCR, and TCRdb holds only the in-frame ones, with some missing. The sample lists a few hundred thousand clones, roughly 84% occurring once. Sequencing was performed on peripheral blood. The sequence was collected from a man aged 25 to 40 with active or convalescent COVID-19. The J gene is TRBJ1-2, the V gene TRBV27; a possible D gene is TRBD1 (6 bases). The DNA of the CDR3 is TGTGCCAGCAGTTTTCAGGCGGGGGCCTACTATGGCTACACCTTC. Protein sequence: CASSFQAGAYYGYTF.